Listed here are 14 T cell receptor beta chains from one sample, sequenced in a study of T cells after yellow fever vaccination. TCRdb reprocessed the 5' RACE reads with MiXCR, giving one entry per CDR3 protein. The repertoire holds approximately 32,000 distinct CDR3 sequences, approximately 4.7% seen once, with about 47% in the top ten. Here the sequenced sample was CD8+ T cells sorted from PBMCs, taken 5 days after the yellow fever booster vaccination. These receptors were taken from a man younger than 45 who received the YFV17D yellow fever vaccine.

This clonotype has ten or more counts. J is TRBJ2-5 and V is TRBV6-2 or TRBV6-3; D tentatively fits TRBD1 or TRBD2 (7 bases each). Germline assignment: CDR1 MNHEY and CDR2 SVGEGT. CDR3 length: 21 residues. V gave up 5 bases and J gave up 0 bases, with 31 bases separating them. This CDR3 reads CASSNPALGGTEGTHQETQYF. The CDR3 region has the DNA TGTGCCAGCAGTAACCCAGCCCTCGGGGGGACAGAAGGTACCCACCAAGAGACCCAGTACTTC.

There are many counts of this clonotype. The chain links TRBV7-2 to TRBJ2-1; D not certain. This CDR3 has 13 amino acids. The V end lost 2 bases, the J end lost 10 bases, and 12 bases lay between the germline ends. The germline gives CDR1 SGHTA, CDR2 FQGNSA. The CDR3 spells CASSLLGPWEQFF. CDR3 DNA: TGTGCCAGCAGCTTACTCGGCCCATGGGAGCAGTTCTTC.

This clonotype was detected ten times or more. V usage is TRBV20-1 and J usage is TRBJ2-7; no clear D gene. The CDR3 loop spans 14 amino acids. Germline V CDR1 and CDR2: DFQATT, SNEGSKA (reference sequence). V dropped 3 bases and J dropped 1 base, with 13 bases sitting between them. The DNA of the CDR3 is TGCAGTGCTAGGGGTCGACATCCTTCCTACGAGCAGTACTTC. Translated, it gives CSARGRHPSYEQYF.

This clonotype was found many times. The genes are TRBV4-1 and TRBJ2-5; 7 bases align to TRBD2. V lost 1 base, J lost 1 base, and 6 bases stayed unmatched. Per the germline V gene, CDR1 is MGHRA and CDR2 is YSYEKL. The CDR3 totals 16 residues. CDR3 DNA sequence: TGCGCCAGCAGCCAAGGGACTAGGACTTTCCAAGAGACCCAGTACTTC. Translating gives CASSQGTRTFQETQYF.

This clonotype was picked up many times. V is TRBV20-1 and J is TRBJ2-1; D not certain. CDR1 and CDR2 from the germline V gene are DFQATT and SNEGSKA (reference sequence). CDR3 length equals 15 residues. V shed 0 bases and J shed 6 bases, with 15 bases lying between them. DNA of the CDR3: TGCAGTGCTAGAGATTTCCTTAGGGAAGGCAATGAGCAGTTCTTC. Translation gives CSARDFLREGNEQFF.

This clonotype was counted ten times or more. This chain uses TRBV6-2 or TRBV6-3 with TRBJ2-2; 15 positions agree with TRBD2. Germline V CDR1 and CDR2: MNHEY, SVGEGT. CDR3 length equals 17 residues. The J segment lost 6 bases and the V segment lost 6 bases, leaving 8 bases of the junction unmatched. In nucleotides, the CDR3 is TGTGCCAGCAGACCCCCGGGACTAGCGGGAGGCGCCGGGGAGCTGTTTTTT. Translating it yields CASRPPGLAGGAGELFF.

This clonotype was observed many times. The V gene is TRBV7-9, the J gene TRBJ2-7, with no clear D. Germline lookup yields CDR1 SEHNR and CDR2 FQNEAQ (reference sequence). Trimming pared 5 bases from V and 3 bases from J, leaving 11 bases between. CDR3 length: 13 amino acids. The CDR3, as DNA: TGTGCCAGCAGCAGCTCGGACGGCTACGAGCAGTACTTC. It codes for CASSSSDGYEQYF.

This clonotype appeared many times. This chain links TRBV11-2 with TRBJ2-1; 9 bases are shared with TRBD2. CDR1 is SGHAT, CDR2 FQNNGV, per germline. The CDR3 loop spans 18 amino acids. Germline trimming cut 0 bases from V and 3 bases from J; bases unmatched to any gene: 9. The CDR3 DNA reads as TGTGCCAGCAGCTTAGATCGGGCGATAGCGGGGGACTACAATGAGCAGTTCTTC. Translation: CASSLDRAIAGDYNEQFF.

In its sample, this clonotype was seen many times. The chain links TRBV6-5 to TRBJ2-5, with 11 bases matching TRBD2. The length of the CDR3 is 18 residues. V lost 6 bases to trimming and J lost 0 bases; unmatched junction nucleotides: 12. Looked up from germline, CDR1 is MNHEY and CDR2 is SVGAGI. CDR3 in amino acids: CASSLTSGSWGNQETQYF. In nucleotides, the CDR3 is TGTGCCAGCAGCCTAACTAGCGGGAGCTGGGGAAACCAAGAGACCCAGTACTTC.

This clonotype was observed many times. This sequence joins TRBV4-3 and TRBJ2-2; 9 bases are a match to TRBD1. From germline, CDR1 is LGHNA and CDR2 YSLEER. Germline trimming cut 2 bases from V and 8 bases from J; bases unmatched to any gene: 12. The CDR3 sequence is 17 residues long. CDR3 sequence reads: CASSQPGQGITRGELFF. The CDR3 region has the DNA TGCGCCAGCAGCCAACCGGGACAGGGTATAACTCGGGGGGAGCTGTTTTTT.

In this sample, this clonotype turned up many times. The rearrangement uses TRBV5-1 and TRBJ2-7, with 7 bases that match TRBD1. The CDR3 loop spans 14 amino acids. With 6 bases clipped from V and 0 bases from J, the junction kept 6 bases outside the gene matches. Germline lookup yields CDR1 SGHRS and CDR2 YFSETQ. The CDR3 is CASTTGYDSYEQYF. CDR3 coding DNA: TGCGCCAGCACGACAGGGTACGACTCCTACGAGCAGTACTTC.

This clonotype was seen many times. This chain joins TRBV15 and TRBJ2-7; 7 bases are a match to TRBD1. Germline-derived CDR1 and CDR2 are LNHNV and YYDKDF (reference sequence). The V and J ends lost 5 bases and 3 bases, in that order; junction bases with no gene match: 4. The CDR3 covers 13 residues. The CDR3 region is CATSRTGYYEQYF. The CDR3 DNA reads TGTGCCACCAGCCGGACAGGATACTACGAGCAGTACTTC.

V gene TRBV18 combines with J gene TRBJ2-7; D could derive from TRBD1 or TRBD2 (5 bases each). Germline-derived CDR1 and CDR2 are KGHSH and LQKENI. V shed 5 bases and J shed 3 bases, with 20 bases lying between them. The CDR3 has 16 residues. The CDR3 nucleotides are TGTGCCAGCTCATCAACGGACGAGACAGACTACTACGAGCAGTACTTC. Translating gives CASSSTDETDYYEQYF.

The genes are TRBV2 and TRBJ2-1; TRBD1 agrees at 7 bases. From germline, CDR1 is SNHLY and CDR2 FYNNEI. J lost 0 bases, V lost 9 bases, and 8 bases had no gene match. This CDR3 is 15 amino acids long. The CDR3 DNA reads TGTGCCAGAGAGAAAAGACAGGGCTCCTACAATGAGCAGTTCTTC. It codes for CAREKRQGSYNEQFF.